Given below is one TCR beta chain in context. Its antigen remains unidentified. The method was immunoSEQ multiplex PCR; TCRdb's version includes in-frame clones alone and lacks a portion of them. The table lists about 1.5 million clones, approximately 98% of them singletons. CDR1 is KGHSH and CDR2 is LQKENI in the germline V gene. V was clipped by 4 bases and J by 1 base; unmatched bases: 5. There are 15 residues in the CDR3. This entry belongs to a study of shared clonotypes between healthy human individuals. Broader study findings: Four donors held around 5% of naive CD4 clonotypes in common. The donor pool, a small one, limited the genetic and exposure-history diversity represented.

Sequenced material: naive CD4+ T cells sorted from blood. Stated subset: CD45RA+ positively selected. This sequence was found in a man under 40 in good health. The V and J genes are TRBV18 and TRBJ1-1; 8 bases agree with TRBD1. CDR3 amino acids: CASSQGQGGNTEAFF. The CDR3 nucleotides are TGTGCCAGCTCACAAGGACAGGGCGGGAACACTGAAGCTTTCTTT. Full variable domain (rest looked up from reference TRBV18 and TRBJ1-1): NAGVMQNPRHLVRRRGQEARLRCSPMKGHSHVYWYRQLPEEGLKFMVYLQKENIIDESGMPKERFSAEFPKEGPSILRIQQVVRGDSAAYFCASSQGQGGNTEAFFGQGTRLTVV.